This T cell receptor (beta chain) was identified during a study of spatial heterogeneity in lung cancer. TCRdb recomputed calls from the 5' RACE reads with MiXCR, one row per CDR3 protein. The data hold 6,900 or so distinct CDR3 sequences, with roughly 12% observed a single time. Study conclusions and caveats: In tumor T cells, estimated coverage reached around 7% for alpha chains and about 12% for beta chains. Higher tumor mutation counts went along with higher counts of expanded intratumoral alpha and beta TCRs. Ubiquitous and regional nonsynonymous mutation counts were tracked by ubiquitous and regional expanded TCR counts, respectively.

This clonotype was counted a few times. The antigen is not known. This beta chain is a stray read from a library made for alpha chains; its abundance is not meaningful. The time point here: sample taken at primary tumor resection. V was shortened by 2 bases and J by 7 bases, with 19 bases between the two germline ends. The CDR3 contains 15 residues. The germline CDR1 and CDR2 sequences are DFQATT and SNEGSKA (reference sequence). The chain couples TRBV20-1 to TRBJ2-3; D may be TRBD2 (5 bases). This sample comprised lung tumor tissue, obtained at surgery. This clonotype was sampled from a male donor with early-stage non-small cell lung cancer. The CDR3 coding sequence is TGCAGTGCTAGACTCCTCACTTCTAGCCTCCATACGCAGTATTTT. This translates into CSARLLTSSLHTQYF.